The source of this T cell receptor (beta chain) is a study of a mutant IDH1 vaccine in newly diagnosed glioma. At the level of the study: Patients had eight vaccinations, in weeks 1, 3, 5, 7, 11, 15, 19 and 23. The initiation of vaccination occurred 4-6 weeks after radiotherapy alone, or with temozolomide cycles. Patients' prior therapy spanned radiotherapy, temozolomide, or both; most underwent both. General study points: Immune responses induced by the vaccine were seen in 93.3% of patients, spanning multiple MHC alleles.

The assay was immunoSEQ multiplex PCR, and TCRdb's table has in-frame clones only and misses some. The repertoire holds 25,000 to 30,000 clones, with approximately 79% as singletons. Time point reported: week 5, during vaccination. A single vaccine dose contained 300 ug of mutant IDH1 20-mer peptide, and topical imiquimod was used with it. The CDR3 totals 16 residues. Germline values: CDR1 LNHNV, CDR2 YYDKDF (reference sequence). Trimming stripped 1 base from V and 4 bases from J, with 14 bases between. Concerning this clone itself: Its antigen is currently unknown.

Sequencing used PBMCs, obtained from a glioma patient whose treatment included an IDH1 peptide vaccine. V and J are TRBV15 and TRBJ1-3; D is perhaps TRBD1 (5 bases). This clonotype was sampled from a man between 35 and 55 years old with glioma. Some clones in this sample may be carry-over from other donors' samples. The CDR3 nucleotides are TGTGCCACCAGCAGAGGAGGGGAGTGGAGCGGAAACACCATATATTTT. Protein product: CATSRGGEWSGNTIYF.